These T cell receptor beta chains were read from a single sample in a study of cytotoxic CD8 clonotypes in ibrutinib-treated CLL. Measured with immunoSEQ multiplex PCR; TCRdb has only the in-frame clones, and not every one. The data hold about 50,000 clones, with around 52% observed a single time. The input for sequencing was PBMCs, taken after 24 months of ibrutinib treatment. Receptor source: a human donor with chronic lymphocytic leukemia. CDR3s include the opening cysteine and the closing phenylalanine or tryptophan. Clone size is given for some rows only: seen once, a few or many times, or a class if the clone is expanded.

V	size	CDR3
TRBV29-1	-	CSVPIGPQQGDTQYF
TRBV27	few	CASSLSGRGGELFF
TRBV11-2	-	CASSPGSGQRFEKLFF
TRBV6-1	-	CASTDSWQETQYF
TRBV5-1	-	CASSLVGGPPGELFF
TRBV5-6	-	CASSWDASYEQYF
TRBV5-1	-	CASSLGSASTYEQYF
TRBV25-1	-	CASSDVASGLGYF
TRBV27	once	CASSLDKATEAFF
TRBV2	few	CASSDTGGPTGTEAFF
TRBV6-1	-	CASSEAPGVPNEQYF
TRBV5-1	many	CASSLAPQETQYF
TRBV19	few	CASSTQGGYGYTF
TRBV7-8	-	CASSLASGRAREQYF
TRBV15	many	CATSRGVGQPQHF
TRBV28	few	CASSSAMNSPLHF
TRBV6-6	-	CASSLVQTGELFF
TRBV27	few	CASSPPTGSLTYSPLHF
TRBV4-1	many	CASSHLGMAFLDYGYTF
TRBV9	-	CASSVGLGGIVYEQYF
TRBV19	-	CASSMGSGADTQYF
TRBV7-8	few	CASSRARGDSHYEQYF
TRBV19	few	CASSTGTAGGELFF
TRBV5-1	-	CASTKTAPAANTGELFF
TRBV2	-	CASSERSAGQTTYEQYF
TRBV5-6	-	CASSWRGAGNTEAFF
TRBV9	many	CASSVATDTQYF
TRBV5-6	-	CASSLGQGRNSPLHF
TRBV6-6	-	CASSYSGGGTTQYF
TRBV5-3	once	CARTPPQGMRGYTF
TRBV19	-	CASSIGHTDTQYF
TRBV6-5	few	CASTDRGIGYGYTF
TRBV27	-	CASSLWLADNEQFF
TRBV27	-	CASRDSRDSPLHF
TRBV29-1	few	CSDNRGDGYGYTF
TRBV5-1	-	CASSLSGKETQYF